What follows are 17 T cell receptor beta chains derived from one specimen sequenced in a study of shared T cell receptors in the human thymus. Sequencing was performed with immunoSEQ multiplex PCR; in TCRdb, only in-frame clones are kept and a portion is missing. Here the sample spans hundreds of thousands of clones, more than 75% being singletons. These sequences were also reported in another study, on human thymus T cells.

Input material: thymocytes. The receptors derive from a boy in the first two years of life with a congenital heart defect.

The V call is TRBV28, the J call TRBJ1-2; D is uncertain. The V gene lost 6 bases and the J gene lost 2 bases, with 10 bases spanning the gap. CDR3 length: 13 residues. Germline assignment: CDR1 MDHEN and CDR2 SYDVKM. The CDR3 sequence: CASSRPGNYGYTF. The CDR3 DNA reads TGTGCCAGCAGCCGCCCGGGGAACTATGGCTACACCTTC.

The DNA for the CDR3 is TGTGCCAGCAGTCCCTGGACAGGGCCCTCCTACAATGAGCAGTTCTTC. Encoded protein: CASSPWTGPSYNEQFF. This chain connects TRBV7-9 to TRBJ2-1; TRBD1 aligns across 8 bases. The CDR3 extends over 16 amino acids. V shed 6 bases, J shed 0 bases, and the junction held 7 bases outside the gene matches. Germline V gene lookup returns CDR1 SEHNR and CDR2 FQNEAQ (reference sequence).

The CDR3: CATSRLQGRDEAFF. DNA of the CDR3: TGTGCCACCAGCAGACTACAGGGAAGGGATGAAGCTTTCTTT. The chain carries TRBV15 and TRBJ1-1, with D tentatively TRBD1 (6 bases). Trimming cost V 2 bases and J 7 bases, with 14 bases left between them. CDR1 and CDR2 (germline): LNHNV, YYDKDF (reference sequence). The CDR3 contains 14 residues.

This chain uses TRBV27 with TRBJ1-5; D possibly corresponds to TRBD1 (6 bases). Germline V gene sequence: CDR1 MNHEY, CDR2 SMNVEV (reference sequence). The CDR3 spans 18 residues. V lost 5 bases to trimming and J lost 0 bases, with 20 bases between them. This CDR3 reads CASSLFFGRTDSNQPQHF. DNA of the CDR3: TGTGCCAGCAGTCTTTTCTTCGGGAGGACAGATAGCAATCAGCCCCAGCATTTT.

The chain links TRBV27 to TRBJ2-1, with D perhaps matching TRBD2 (6 bases). Per the germline V gene, CDR1 is MNHEY and CDR2 is SMNVEV (reference sequence). The CDR3 has 13 amino acids. Trimming removed 1 base from V and 7 bases from J, with 8 bases in between. DNA of the CDR3: TGTGCCAGCAGTTTATTTCGGGGGAATGAGCAGTTCTTC. This codes for CASSLFRGNEQFF.

This clone has just one count. The rearrangement uses TRBV11-2 and TRBJ2-7; tentative D call: TRBD1 (5 bases). This CDR3 is built from 17 residues. Germline CDR1 SGHAT, CDR2 FQNNGV. V dropped 0 bases and J dropped 6 bases, with 21 bases sitting between them. Here the CDR3 DNA reads TGTGCCAGCAGCTTAGACTATTTTGGTCAAGGGGCATGCGAGCAGTACTTC. This encodes CASSLDYFGQGACEQYF.

This clone appeared a single time. The chain employs TRBV7-9 and TRBJ1-6; 9 bases agree with TRBD1. CDR3 length: 14 amino acids. The V and J ends lost 5 bases and 7 bases, in that order; junction bases with no gene match: 3. The germline CDR1 and CDR2 sequences are SEHNR and FQNEAQ (reference sequence). The CDR3 DNA reads TGTGCCAGCAGCGGGACAGGGAGCAATTCACCCCTCCACTTT. Protein product: CASSGTGSNSPLHF.

This rearrangement joins TRBV6-6 to TRBJ1-5; D remains unclear. The V and J ends lost 0 bases and 3 bases respectively, with 6 bases between them. The CDR3 runs to 14 residues. CDR1 is MNHNY and CDR2 is SVGAGI in the germline V gene (reference sequence). For the CDR3, the DNA is TGTGCCAGCAGTTACTCCCCAAACAATCAGCCCCAGCATTTT. Amino acid sequence: CASSYSPNNQPQHF.

V is TRBV9 and J is TRBJ2-2; 12 bases match TRBD2. The CDR3 consists of 17 residues. The germline V gene has CDR1 SGDLS and CDR2 YYNGEE. After removal of 1 base from V and 6 bases from J, the junction contained 7 bases not matched to a gene. The CDR3 DNA reads as TGTGCCAGCAGCGTAACTCCACTAGCGGGGGGCCCCGGGGAGCTGTTTTTT. Translated, it gives CASSVTPLAGGPGELFF.

J is TRBJ2-7 and V is TRBV25-1; D might be TRBD2 (6 bases). V gave up 9 bases and J gave up 2 bases, with 14 bases separating them. Germline V lookup: CDR1 MGHDK, CDR2 SYGVNS. CDR3 length: 13 residues. CDR3 sequence reads: CASVAALTYEQYF. In DNA form, the CDR3 reads TGTGCCAGTGTAGCGGCCCTGACCTACGAGCAGTACTTC.

The chain employs TRBV7-8 and TRBJ2-7; the match to TRBD1 covers 9 bases. The trim removed 5 bases at V and 4 bases at J, leaving 12 bases unmatched. The CDR3 totals 16 residues. Germline loops: CDR1 SGHVS, CDR2 FQNEAQ. The CDR3 spells CASSQNTGGEWYEQYF. The CDR3 DNA sequence: TGTGCCAGCAGCCAAAATACAGGGGGCGAGTGGTACGAGCAGTACTTC.

V gene TRBV19 combines with J gene TRBJ2-7; D call uncertain. Per the germline V gene, CDR1 is LNHDA and CDR2 is SQIVND (reference sequence). The CDR3 has 14 amino acids. V lost 4 bases to trimming and J lost 2 bases, with 12 bases between them. CDR3 sequence: CASSTPRSPYEQYF. CDR3 DNA: TGTGCCAGTAGTACCCCACGGTCACCCTACGAGCAGTACTTC.

The chain couples TRBV4-3 to TRBJ2-3, with TRBD2 matching over 10 bases. Germline V lookup: CDR1 LGHNA, CDR2 YSLEER. Trimming cost V 3 bases and J 2 bases; bases outside gene matches: 17. This CDR3 is 20 amino acids long. The CDR3 bases are TGCGCCAGCAGCCACCAGGGGACAGGCTCTAGCGGGAGAACCACAGATACGCAGTATTTT. Encoded protein: CASSHQGTGSSGRTTDTQYF.

The V gene is TRBV28, the J gene TRBJ1-2; maybe TRBD1 (6 bases). The length of the CDR3 is 16 residues. V was clipped by 7 bases and J by 1 base, with 19 bases between them. Germline loops: CDR1 MDHEN, CDR2 SYDVKM. The CDR3 DNA is TGTGCCAGCACGCTTGCCCCCGGGACACATAACTATGGCTACACCTTC. It specifies CASTLAPGTHNYGYTF.

This clone was recorded once. This CDR3 is CASSSGPLSGGASGELFF. In DNA, the CDR3 is TGTGCCAGCAGCTCAGGCCCCCTTAGCGGGGGGGCCTCCGGGGAGCTGTTTTTT. The rearrangement joins TRBV5-6 to TRBJ2-2; 11 bases fit TRBD2. The V segment lost 3 bases and the J segment 6 bases; nucleotides outside the gene matches: 13. Germline CDR1 and CDR2: SGHDT and YYEEEE. There are 18 residues in the CDR3.

The chain has TRBV7-2 and TRBJ2-2; 7 bases are a match to TRBD1. The CDR3 contains 17 residues. The V segment lost 5 bases and the J segment 1 base; nucleotides outside the gene matches: 10. Germline V CDR1 and CDR2: SGHTA, FQGNSA. CDR3 loop: CASSLIRDSVNTGELFF. The CDR3 nucleotides read TGTGCCAGCAGCCTAATCCGGGACAGCGTGAACACCGGGGAGCTGTTTTTT.

This clone came up once. The V gene is TRBV12-5, the J gene TRBJ2-2; the match to TRBD1 covers 9 bases. The CDR3 spans 16 residues. Trimming took 7 bases from V and 3 from J; bases not matched to a gene: 9. Germline CDR1 reads LGHNT; CDR2 reads FRNRAP. Here the CDR3 reads CASVTTGGADTGELFF. CDR3 DNA: TGTGCTAGTGTTACTACAGGGGGCGCGGACACCGGGGAGCTGTTTTTT.